The sequence of this TCR beta chain was determined in a study of technical replicates of blood from several donors. This CDR3 comprises 14 residues. V was clipped by 9 bases and J by 3 bases, with 18 bases between them. Per germline, CDR1 SNHLY and CDR2 FYNNEI. Sequenced by immunoSEQ multiplex PCR; TCRdb stores in-frame clones only, minus some. The sample includes tens of thousands of clones, about 97% of them seen just once. The chain is built from TRBV2 and TRBJ2-7; weak D call: TRBD1 (6 bases). The sample taken for sequencing was T cells isolated from PBMCs. This TCR was recovered from a human donor in good health. CDR3: CASTGTSIIYEQYF. In DNA form, the CDR3 reads TGTGCCAGTACCGGGACAAGTATAATCTACGAGCAGTACTTC.